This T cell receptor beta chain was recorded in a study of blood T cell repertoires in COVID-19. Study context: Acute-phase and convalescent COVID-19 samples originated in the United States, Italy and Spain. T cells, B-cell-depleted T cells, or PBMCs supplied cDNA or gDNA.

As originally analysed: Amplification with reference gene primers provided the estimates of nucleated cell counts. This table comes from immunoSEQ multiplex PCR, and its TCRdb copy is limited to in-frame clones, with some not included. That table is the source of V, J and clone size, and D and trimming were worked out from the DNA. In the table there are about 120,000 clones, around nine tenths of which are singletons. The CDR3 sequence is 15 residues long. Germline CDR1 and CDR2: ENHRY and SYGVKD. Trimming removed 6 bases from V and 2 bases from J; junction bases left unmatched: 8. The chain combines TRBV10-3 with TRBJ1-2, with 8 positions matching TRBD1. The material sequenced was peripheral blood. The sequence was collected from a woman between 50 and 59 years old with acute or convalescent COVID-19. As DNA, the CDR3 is TGTGCCATCAGGGCCTGGACAGGGAACAACTATGGCTACACCTTC. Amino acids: CAIRAWTGNNYGYTF.